The clone carrying this TCR beta chain was counted a single time. Its antigen is not known. The CDR3 length is 14 residues. This specimen belongs to a study of cytomegalovirus exposure and HLA in healthy donors. Regarding the study as a whole: A few CMV-associated chains were confirmed in vitro to be specific for CMV antigens.

Primers: 60 Vbeta forward and 13 Jbeta reverse. Measured with immunoSEQ multiplex PCR; TCRdb has only the in-frame clones, and not every one. The table records around 150,000 clones, roughly 85% of them present only once. The TCR sequence derives from a man aged 35-49 years in good health and CMV-seropositive. The sequenced sample consisted of PBMCs. The chain uses TRBV21-1 and TRBJ2-7; TRBD2, the D gene given by the table, was not confirmed from the DNA. TRBV21-1 has pseudogene status. For the CDR3, the DNA is TGTGCCAGCACACTGGAGGGCTTCACCCACGAGCAGTACTTC. Translating it yields CASTLEGFTHEQYF.